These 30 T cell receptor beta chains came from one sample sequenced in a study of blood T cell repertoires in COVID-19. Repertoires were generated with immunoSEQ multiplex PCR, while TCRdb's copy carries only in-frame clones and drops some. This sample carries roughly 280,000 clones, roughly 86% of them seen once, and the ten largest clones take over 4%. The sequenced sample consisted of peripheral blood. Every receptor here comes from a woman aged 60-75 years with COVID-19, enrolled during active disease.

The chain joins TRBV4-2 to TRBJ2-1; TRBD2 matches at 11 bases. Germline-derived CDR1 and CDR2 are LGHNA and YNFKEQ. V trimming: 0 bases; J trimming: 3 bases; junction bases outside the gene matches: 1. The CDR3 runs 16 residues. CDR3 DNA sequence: TGTGCCAGCAGCCAAGACGGGACTAGCGGCTACAATGAGCAGTTCTTC. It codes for CASSQDGTSGYNEQFF.

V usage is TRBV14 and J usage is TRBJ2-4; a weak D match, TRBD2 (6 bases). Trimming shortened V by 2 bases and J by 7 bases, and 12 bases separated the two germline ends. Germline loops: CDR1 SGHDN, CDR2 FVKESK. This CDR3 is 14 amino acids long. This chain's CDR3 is CASSQLGLNNIQYF. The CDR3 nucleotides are TGTGCCAGCAGCCAACTGGGACTTAACAACATTCAGTACTTC.

The CDR3 nucleotides are TGTGCCAGCAGCGCGGGGGGACACTCCTACGAGCAGTACTTC. Residues: CASSAGGHSYEQYF. The chain joins TRBV9 to TRBJ2-7; possibly TRBD2 for D (7 bases). Germline CDR1 SGDLS, CDR2 YYNGEE. Trimming took off 3 bases at V and 0 bases at J, with 10 bases between the two ends. The CDR3 is 14 amino acids.

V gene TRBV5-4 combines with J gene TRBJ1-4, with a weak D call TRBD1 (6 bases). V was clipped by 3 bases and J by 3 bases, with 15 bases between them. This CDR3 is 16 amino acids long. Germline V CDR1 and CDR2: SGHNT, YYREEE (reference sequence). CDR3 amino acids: CASSSTRQDSNEKLFF. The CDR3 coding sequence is TGTGCCAGCAGCTCAACAAGACAGGACTCTAATGAAAAACTGTTTTTT.

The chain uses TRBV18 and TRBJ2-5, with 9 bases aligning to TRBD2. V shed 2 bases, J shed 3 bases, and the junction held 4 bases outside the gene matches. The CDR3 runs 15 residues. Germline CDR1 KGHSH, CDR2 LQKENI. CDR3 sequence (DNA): TGTGCCAGCTCACCATCCGGGACTAGCAAAGAGACCCAGTACTTC. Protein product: CASSPSGTSKETQYF.

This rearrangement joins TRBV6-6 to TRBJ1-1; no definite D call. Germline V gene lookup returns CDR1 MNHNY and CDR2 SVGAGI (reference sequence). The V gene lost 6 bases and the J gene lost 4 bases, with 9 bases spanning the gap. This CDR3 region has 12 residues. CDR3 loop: CASSRSSTEAFF. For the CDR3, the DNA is TGTGCCAGCAGCCGATCGAGCACTGAAGCTTTCTTT.

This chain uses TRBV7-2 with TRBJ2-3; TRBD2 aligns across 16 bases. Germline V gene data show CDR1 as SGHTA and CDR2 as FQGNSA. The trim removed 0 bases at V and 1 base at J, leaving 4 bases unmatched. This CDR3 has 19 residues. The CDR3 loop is CASSLALGLAGGRTDTQYF. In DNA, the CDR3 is TGTGCCAGCAGCTTAGCCCTGGGACTAGCGGGAGGGCGCACAGATACGCAGTATTTT.

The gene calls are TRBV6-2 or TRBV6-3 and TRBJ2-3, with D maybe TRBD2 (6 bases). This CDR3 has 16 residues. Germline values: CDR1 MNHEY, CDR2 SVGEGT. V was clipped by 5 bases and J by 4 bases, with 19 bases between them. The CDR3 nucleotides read TGTGCCAGCAGTAGGAACCCCGGGGGAATGTCAGATACGCAGTATTTT. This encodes CASSRNPGGMSDTQYF.

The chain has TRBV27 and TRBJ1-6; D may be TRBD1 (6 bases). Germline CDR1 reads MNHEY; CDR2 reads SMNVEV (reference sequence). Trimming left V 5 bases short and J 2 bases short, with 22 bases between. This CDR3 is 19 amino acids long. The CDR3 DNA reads TGTGCCAGCAGTCATCAATCCCCTACGGGGGGCACCTATAATTCACCCCTCCACTTT. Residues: CASSHQSPTGGTYNSPLHF.

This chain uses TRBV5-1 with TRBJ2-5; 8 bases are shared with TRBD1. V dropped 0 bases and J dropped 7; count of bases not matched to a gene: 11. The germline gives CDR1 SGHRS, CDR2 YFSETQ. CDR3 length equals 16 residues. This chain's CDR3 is CASSLATGTGAMTQYF. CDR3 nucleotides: TGCGCCAGCAGCTTGGCTACCGGGACAGGCGCGATGACCCAGTACTTC.

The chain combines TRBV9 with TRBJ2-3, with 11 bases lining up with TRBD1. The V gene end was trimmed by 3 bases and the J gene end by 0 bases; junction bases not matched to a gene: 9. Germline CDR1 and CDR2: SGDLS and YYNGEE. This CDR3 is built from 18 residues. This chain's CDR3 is CASSATGTGGISTDTQYF. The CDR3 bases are TGTGCCAGCAGCGCAACCGGGACAGGGGGAATTAGCACAGATACGCAGTATTTT.

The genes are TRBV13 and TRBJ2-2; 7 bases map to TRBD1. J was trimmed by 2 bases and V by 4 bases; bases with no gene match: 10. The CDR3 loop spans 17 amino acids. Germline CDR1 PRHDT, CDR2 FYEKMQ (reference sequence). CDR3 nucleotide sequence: TGTGCCAGCAGCTCCATCCGGGACAGACTTAACACCGGGGAGCTGTTTTTT. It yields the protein CASSSIRDRLNTGELFF.

The CDR3 protein is CAWSFNRGRGYTF. For the CDR3, the DNA is TGTGCCTGGAGTTTTAACAGGGGGCGAGGCTACACCTTC. V gene TRBV30 combines with J gene TRBJ1-2; 9 nucleotides align to TRBD1. The CDR3 covers 13 residues. The germline gives CDR1 GTSNPN, CDR2 SVGIG (reference sequence). The ends lost 2 bases at V and 8 bases at J; junction bases unmatched: 6.

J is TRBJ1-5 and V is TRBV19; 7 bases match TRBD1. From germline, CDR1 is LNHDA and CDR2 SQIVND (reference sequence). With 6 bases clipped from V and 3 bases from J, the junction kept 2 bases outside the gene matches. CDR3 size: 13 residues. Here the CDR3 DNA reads TGTGCCAGTAGGGACAGGTCCAATCAGCCCCAGCATTTT. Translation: CASRDRSNQPQHF.

For the CDR3, the DNA is TGTGCCGGCGGGCTAGACACAGATACGCAGTATTTT. Its protein product is CAGGLDTDTQYF. The chain combines TRBV30 with TRBJ2-3; D might be TRBD2 (5 bases). The CDR3 is 12 amino acids. Between the trimmed V and J ends, which lost 8 bases and 2 bases, there was a span of 11 bases. Germline lookup yields CDR1 GTSNPN and CDR2 SVGIG (reference sequence).

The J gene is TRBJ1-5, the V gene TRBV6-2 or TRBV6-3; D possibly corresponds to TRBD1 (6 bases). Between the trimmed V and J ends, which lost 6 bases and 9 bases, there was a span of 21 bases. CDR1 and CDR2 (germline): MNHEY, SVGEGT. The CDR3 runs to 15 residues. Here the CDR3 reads CASSTTGIISRPQHF. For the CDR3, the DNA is TGTGCCAGCAGCACAACAGGGATAATCAGTCGGCCCCAGCATTTT.

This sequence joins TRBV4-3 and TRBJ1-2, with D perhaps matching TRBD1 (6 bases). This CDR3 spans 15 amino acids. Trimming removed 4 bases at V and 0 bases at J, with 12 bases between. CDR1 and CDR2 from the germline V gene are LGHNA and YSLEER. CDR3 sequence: CASSPGTPANYGYTF. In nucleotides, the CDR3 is TGCGCCAGCAGCCCAGGGACACCGGCTAACTATGGCTACACCTTC.

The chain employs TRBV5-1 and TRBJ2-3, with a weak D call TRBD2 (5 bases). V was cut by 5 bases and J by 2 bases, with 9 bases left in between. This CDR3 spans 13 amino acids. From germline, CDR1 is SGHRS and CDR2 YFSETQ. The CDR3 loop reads CASRAGVTDTQYF. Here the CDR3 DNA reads TGCGCCAGCAGGGCCGGGGTCACAGATACGCAGTATTTT. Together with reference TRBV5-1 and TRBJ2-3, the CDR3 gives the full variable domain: KAGVTQTPRYLIKTRGQQVTLSCSPISGHRSVSWYQQTPGQGLQFLFEYFSETQRNKGNFPGRFSGRQFSNSRSEMNVSTLELGDSALYLCASRAGVTDTQYFGPGTRLTVL.

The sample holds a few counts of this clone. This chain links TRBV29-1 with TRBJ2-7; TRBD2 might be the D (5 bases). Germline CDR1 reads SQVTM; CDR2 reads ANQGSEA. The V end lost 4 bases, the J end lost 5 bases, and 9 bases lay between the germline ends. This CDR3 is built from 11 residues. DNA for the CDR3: TGCAGCGTTGGTAGGGAGCACGAGCAGTACTTC. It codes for CSVGREHEQYF.

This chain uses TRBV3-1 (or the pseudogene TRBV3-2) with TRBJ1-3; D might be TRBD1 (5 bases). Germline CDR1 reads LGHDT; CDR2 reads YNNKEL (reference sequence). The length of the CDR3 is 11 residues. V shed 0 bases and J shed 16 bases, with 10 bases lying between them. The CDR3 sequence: CASSQDFGHYF. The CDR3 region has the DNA TGTGCCAGCAGCCAAGATTTCGGACACTATTTT.

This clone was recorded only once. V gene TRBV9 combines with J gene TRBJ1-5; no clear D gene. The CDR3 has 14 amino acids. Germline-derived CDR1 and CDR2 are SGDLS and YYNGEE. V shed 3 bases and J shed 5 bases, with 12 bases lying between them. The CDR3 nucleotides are TGTGCCAGCAGCGAAACAATAACCGATCAGCCCCAGCATTTT. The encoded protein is CASSETITDQPQHF.

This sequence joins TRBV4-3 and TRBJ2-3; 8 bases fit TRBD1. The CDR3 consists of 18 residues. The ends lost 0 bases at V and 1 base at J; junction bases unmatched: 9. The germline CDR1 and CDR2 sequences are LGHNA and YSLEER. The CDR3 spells CASSQDPGGRRGTDTQYF. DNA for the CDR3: TGCGCCAGCAGCCAAGATCCAGGGGGCCGCCGAGGCACAGATACGCAGTATTTT.

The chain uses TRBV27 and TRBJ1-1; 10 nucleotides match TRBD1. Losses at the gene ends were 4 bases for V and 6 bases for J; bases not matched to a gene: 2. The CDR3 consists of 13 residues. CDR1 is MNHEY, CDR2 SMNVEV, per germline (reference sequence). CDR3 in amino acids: CASSSTGGSEAFF. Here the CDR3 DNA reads TGTGCCAGCAGTTCGACAGGGGGCTCTGAAGCTTTCTTT.

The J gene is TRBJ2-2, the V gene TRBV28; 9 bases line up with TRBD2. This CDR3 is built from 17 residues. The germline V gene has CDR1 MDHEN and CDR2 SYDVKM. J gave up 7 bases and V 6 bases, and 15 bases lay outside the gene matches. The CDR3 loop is CASRKPPGLARVGELFF. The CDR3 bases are TGTGCCAGCAGAAAGCCCCCGGGACTAGCAAGGGTCGGGGAGCTGTTTTTT.

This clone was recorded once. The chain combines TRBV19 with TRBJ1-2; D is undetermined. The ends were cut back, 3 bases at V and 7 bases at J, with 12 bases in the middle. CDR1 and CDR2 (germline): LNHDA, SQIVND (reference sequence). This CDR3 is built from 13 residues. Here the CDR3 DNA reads TGTGCCAGTAGTATGAGCGGCACCGGTGGCTACACCTTC. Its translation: CASSMSGTGGYTF.

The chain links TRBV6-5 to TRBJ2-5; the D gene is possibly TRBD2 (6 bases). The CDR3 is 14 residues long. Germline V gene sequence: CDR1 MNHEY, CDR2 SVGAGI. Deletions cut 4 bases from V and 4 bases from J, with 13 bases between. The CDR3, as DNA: TGTGCCAGCAGTTCCGGGACTTTCCCAGAGACCCAGTACTTC. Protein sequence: CASSSGTFPETQYF.

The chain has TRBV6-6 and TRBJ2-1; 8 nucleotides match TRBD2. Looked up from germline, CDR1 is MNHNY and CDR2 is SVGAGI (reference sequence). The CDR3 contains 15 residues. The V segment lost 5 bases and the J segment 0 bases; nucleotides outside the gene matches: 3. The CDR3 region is CASSTGTSSYNEQFF. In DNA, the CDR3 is TGTGCCAGCAGTACCGGGACTAGCTCCTACAATGAGCAGTTCTTC.

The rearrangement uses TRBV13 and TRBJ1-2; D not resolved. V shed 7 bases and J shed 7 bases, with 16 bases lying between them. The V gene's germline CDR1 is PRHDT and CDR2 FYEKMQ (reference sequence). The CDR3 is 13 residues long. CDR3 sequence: CASMEREAGGYTF. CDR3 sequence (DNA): TGTGCCAGCATGGAGAGAGAGGCGGGTGGCTACACCTTC.

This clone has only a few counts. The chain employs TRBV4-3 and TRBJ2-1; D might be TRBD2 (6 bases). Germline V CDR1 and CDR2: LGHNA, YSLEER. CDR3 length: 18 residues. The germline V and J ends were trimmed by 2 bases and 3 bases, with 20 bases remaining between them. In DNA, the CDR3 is TGCGCCAGCAGCCAACCTATCGAGAGGGACTTCTGCTACAATGAGCAGTTCTTC. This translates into CASSQPIERDFCYNEQFF.

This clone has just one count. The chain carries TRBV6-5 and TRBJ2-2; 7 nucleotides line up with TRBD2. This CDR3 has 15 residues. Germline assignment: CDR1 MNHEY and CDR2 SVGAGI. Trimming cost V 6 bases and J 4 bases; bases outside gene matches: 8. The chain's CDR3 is CASSQIAGRTGELFF. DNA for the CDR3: TGTGCCAGCAGCCAAATAGCGGGTCGCACCGGGGAGCTGTTTTTT.